A single sample gave rise to the 31 T cell receptor beta chains below, sequenced in a study of T cells in Graves' hyperthyroidism and ophthalmopathy. TCR beta CDR3 sequences were amplified from RNA transcripts. RT-PCR in the first round (using the HTBI primer set) targeted the TCR CDR3. TCRdb itself ran the multiplex PCR reads through MiXCR, one entry per CDR3 protein. Among about 420,000 distinct CDR3 sequences listed, 15% to 19% were seen once. Source material: blood. Source of these receptors: a woman aged 18-29 years with Graves' hyperthyroidism.

The table lists this clonotype with many counts. V and J are TRBV4-2 and TRBJ1-1; D gene unclear. Deletions cut 0 bases from V and 10 bases from J, with 6 bases between. This CDR3 has 11 residues. Germline values: CDR1 LGHNA, CDR2 YNFKEQ. DNA of the CDR3: TGTGCCAGCAGCCAAGATGGAGCAGCTTTCTTT. This gives the protein CASSQDGAAFF.

This clonotype was observed at least ten times. J is TRBJ2-3 and V is TRBV2; the D call may be TRBD1 or TRBD2 (5 bases each). Trimming left V 1 base short and J 0 bases short, with 17 bases between. From germline, CDR1 is SNHLY and CDR2 FYNNEI. This CDR3 has 18 residues. In DNA, the CDR3 is TGTGCCAGCAGTGAAGTCGGCGTGGGGGATATAAGCACAGATACGCAGTATTTT. This encodes CASSEVGVGDISTDTQYF.

This clonotype was seen ten or more times. The gene calls are TRBV10-2 and TRBJ1-2, with D possibly TRBD1 on 6 matching bases. The CDR3 contains 13 residues. CDR1 WSHSY and CDR2 SAAADI come from the germline V gene. The germline V and J ends were trimmed by 5 bases and 2 bases, with 9 bases remaining between them. The CDR3 bases are TGCGCCAGCAGTTGGGGGGGCAACTATGGCTACACCTTC. Amino acid sequence: CASSWGGNYGYTF.

This chain connects TRBV20-1 to TRBJ1-2; TRBD1 matches at 7 bases. V shed 3 bases, J shed 8 bases, and the junction held 12 bases outside the gene matches. Germline loops: CDR1 DFQATT, CDR2 SNEGSKA (reference sequence). This CDR3 is built from 14 residues. The CDR3 sequence is CSASADRDLLGYTF. For the CDR3, the DNA is TGCAGTGCTAGTGCTGACAGGGACCTTTTAGGCTACACCTTC.

The rearrangement links TRBV7-2 to TRBJ1-3; D gene ambiguous. The V gene's germline CDR1 is SGHTA and CDR2 FQGNSA. Between the trimmed V and J ends, which lost 0 bases and 4 bases, there was a span of 13 bases. The CDR3 extends over 16 amino acids. This CDR3 reads CASSLAFLGYGNTIYF. DNA for the CDR3: TGTGCCAGCAGCTTAGCGTTTCTAGGGTACGGAAACACCATATATTTT.

The V call is TRBV7-6, the J call TRBJ2-2; TRBD2 matches at 11 bases. Unmatched junction bases numbered 8, after V lost 4 bases and J lost 4 bases. CDR1 and CDR2 from the germline V gene are SGHVS and FNYEAQ. This CDR3 is 17 amino acids long. For the CDR3, the DNA is TGTGCCAGCAGCTCCATTAGCGGGAGGGTACGCACCGGGGAGCTGTTTTTT. This translates into CASSSISGRVRTGELFF.

This clonotype appeared a few times. One end of the junction does not line up with germline, which may come from a read error. Written as DNA, the CDR3 is TGTGCCAGCAGCGCTGGGGCTGGCCACACCTTC. It is translated as CASSAGAGHTF. This rearrangement joins TRBV9 to TRBJ1-2; D is possibly TRBD1 (5 bases). The CDR3 has 11 residues. Germline assignment: CDR1 SGDLS and CDR2 YYNGEE.

This clonotype was detected many times. The CDR3 nucleotides read TGCGCCAGCAGCTTAACAGGGAGAGATAATGGCTACACCTTC. Its translation: CASSLTGRDNGYTF. The gene calls are TRBV5-1 and TRBJ1-2; D might be TRBD1 (6 bases). The germline gives CDR1 SGHRS, CDR2 YFSETQ. CDR3 length: 14 residues. The V end was cut by 2 bases, the J end by 6 bases, with 14 bases between.

The rearrangement uses TRBV9 and TRBJ1-2; D unresolved. There are 13 residues in the CDR3. V was shortened by 2 bases and J by 6 bases, with 11 bases between the two germline ends. From germline, CDR1 is SGDLS and CDR2 YYNGEE. The CDR3 protein is CASSVDVQHGYTF. CDR3 in DNA: TGTGCCAGCAGCGTCGATGTCCAGCATGGCTACACCTTC.

The sample holds many counts of this clonotype. The CDR3 region has the DNA TGTGCCAGCAGTACCAACGGGAGGATCGACGAGCAGTACTTC. Translating gives CASSTNGRIDEQYF. The chain employs TRBV27 and TRBJ2-7, with TRBD2 matching over 7 bases. V lost 5 bases, J lost 5 bases, and 9 bases stayed unmatched. Germline-derived CDR1 and CDR2 are MNHEY and SMNVEV (reference sequence). The length of the CDR3 is 14 residues.

The V and J genes are TRBV15 and TRBJ2-6; the D gene is possibly TRBD1 (5 bases). The CDR3 loop spans 16 amino acids. V shed 3 bases and J shed 0 bases, with 9 bases lying between them. Germline CDR1 LNHNV, CDR2 YYDKDF (reference sequence). The CDR3 nucleotides are TGTGCCACCAGCAGGGACATGTCCTCTGGGGCCAACGTCCTGACTTTC. Translated: CATSRDMSSGANVLTF.

The rearrangement uses TRBV6-1 and TRBJ1-2, with 7 positions matching TRBD1. V lost 6 bases, J lost 6 bases, and 13 bases stayed unmatched. Germline V gene data show CDR1 as MNHNS and CDR2 as SASEGT. The CDR3 is made up of 15 amino acids. For the CDR3, the DNA is TGTGCCAGCAGCCGGGCGAGTCGACAGGGTAATGGCTACACCTTC. Amino acid sequence: CASSRASRQGNGYTF.

This clonotype was counted only a few times. The chain has TRBV28 and TRBJ1-3; 7 bases are shared with TRBD1. Germline V gene lookup returns CDR1 MDHEN and CDR2 SYDVKM. With 4 bases clipped from V and 0 bases from J, the junction kept 6 bases outside the gene matches. CDR3 size: 16 residues. CDR3 residues: CASSWGQTISGNTIYF. CDR3 nucleotides: TGTGCCAGCAGTTGGGGACAGACCATCTCTGGAAACACCATATATTTT.

In this sample, this clonotype turned up many times. The CDR3 is CSAKQGSNQPQHF. In DNA, the CDR3 is TGCAGTGCAAAACAGGGGAGTAATCAGCCCCAGCATTTT. V and J are TRBV20-1 and TRBJ1-5; 7 bases fit TRBD1. The CDR3 is 13 amino acids. V dropped 6 bases and J dropped 4; count of bases not matched to a gene: 6. In germline, CDR1 is DFQATT, CDR2 SNEGSKA (reference sequence).

J is TRBJ1-6 and V is TRBV12-3 or TRBV12-4, with TRBD1 identical over 9 bases. The CDR3 is 15 residues long. V trimming: 6 bases; J trimming: 9 bases; junction bases outside the gene matches: 9. The DNA for the CDR3 is TGTGCCAGCAGACCCCCCGGGACAGGGTTTTCACCCCTCCACTTT. It is translated as CASRPPGTGFSPLHF.

CDR3 in DNA: TGTGCCACTCGGGGCAGGGGGGGCCAAGCGGGGGACCCTTCTAGCACAGATACGCAGTATTTT. It codes for CATRGRGGQAGDPSSTDTQYF. The chain combines TRBV19 with TRBJ2-3; maybe TRBD2 (8 bases). Germline V CDR1 and CDR2: LNHDA, SQIVND (reference sequence). V lost 10 bases to trimming and J lost 0 bases, with 35 bases between them. This CDR3 comprises 21 residues.

At least ten counts were recorded for this clonotype. The V call is TRBV6-1, the J call TRBJ1-5, with TRBD1 matching over 8 bases. Trimming cost V 2 bases and J 4 bases; bases outside gene matches: 7. The CDR3 runs to 16 residues. Germline CDR1 and CDR2: MNHNS and SASEGT. The CDR3 sequence is CASSESRGHVNQPQHF. CDR3 coding DNA: TGTGCCAGCAGTGAAAGCAGGGGGCATGTGAATCAGCCCCAGCATTTT.

The table lists this clonotype with many counts. The rearrangement links TRBV4-3 to TRBJ1-1, with a possible D match to TRBD1 (5 bases). The CDR3 covers 17 residues. CDR1 is LGHNA and CDR2 is YSLEER in the germline V gene. V gave up 1 base and J gave up 1 base, with 16 bases separating them. The CDR3 sequence: CASSQGGGGGANTEAFF. In DNA form, the CDR3 reads TGCGCCAGCAGCCAAGGCGGTGGGGGGGGAGCGAACACTGAAGCTTTCTTT.

The V gene is TRBV24-1, the J gene TRBJ2-7; D remains unclear. The V and J ends lost 2 bases and 3 bases respectively, with 13 bases between them. The CDR3 runs 15 residues. The germline CDR1 and CDR2 sequences are KGHDR and SFDVKD. Here the CDR3 reads CATSDSPPPGYEQYF. Here the CDR3 DNA reads TGTGCCACCAGTGATTCCCCGCCCCCGGGCTACGAGCAGTACTTC.

There are a few counts of this clonotype. The chain has TRBV5-6 and TRBJ2-7, with a tentative D call TRBD1 (7 bases). From germline, CDR1 is SGHDT and CDR2 YYEEEE. CDR3 length: 12 residues. Trimming shortened V by 4 bases and J by 9 bases, and 14 bases separated the two germline ends. The CDR3, as DNA: TGTGCCAGCAGCGCCACAGGGGAGGCGCAGTACTTC. Translating it yields CASSATGEAQYF.

In regard to this clonotype: Just one base apart from a much larger clone, this may be a read error. The rearrangement links TRBV20-1 to TRBJ2-3; 11 bases are shared with TRBD2. This CDR3 comprises 16 residues. CDR1 and CDR2 from the germline V gene are DFQATT and SNEGSKA (reference sequence). The CDR3 here is CGARKRLAGLVDTQYF. The CDR3 nucleotides read TGCGGTGCTAGAAAGAGACTAGCGGGGCTGGTAGATACGCAGTATTTT.

This clonotype has at least ten counts. The rearrangement uses TRBV7-3 and TRBJ1-1, with a possible D match to TRBD1 (5 bases). CDR1 and CDR2 from the germline V gene are SGHTA and FQGTGA. V was trimmed by 5 bases and J by 1 base, leaving 11 bases between them. The CDR3 has 14 residues. The CDR3 DNA follows: TGTGCCAGCAGCGCCGGACACCAGAACACTGAAGCTTTCTTT. Residues: CASSAGHQNTEAFF.

V is TRBV5-1 and J is TRBJ1-3, with TRBD1 matching 7 bases. Germline CDR1 reads SGHRS; CDR2 reads YFSETQ. The CDR3 consists of 17 residues. The junction had 10 bases not matched to a gene; V was cut back by 4 bases and J by 0 bases. This CDR3 is CASSPLDRPTSGNTIYF. In DNA form, the CDR3 reads TGCGCCAGCAGCCCGTTGGACAGGCCGACCTCTGGAAACACCATATATTTT.

This clonotype was counted many times. The genes are TRBV10-3 and TRBJ1-2; 8 nucleotides line up with TRBD1. Trimming removed 10 bases from V and 3 bases from J; junction bases left unmatched: 10. Per the germline V gene, CDR1 is ENHRY and CDR2 is SYGVKD. The CDR3 has 14 amino acids. CDR3 nucleotide sequence: TGTGCCACCAAGAGACAGGGGATGGACTATGGCTACACCTTC. Encoded protein: CATKRQGMDYGYTF.

DNA for the CDR3: TGCAGTGCTAGGGGGCTTGGTTCTCTGGACACTGAAGCTTTCTTT. Residues: CSARGLGSLDTEAFF. This rearrangement joins TRBV20-1 to TRBJ1-1; maybe TRBD1 (5 bases). Germline V CDR1 and CDR2: DFQATT, SNEGSKA (reference sequence). The germline V and J ends were trimmed by 3 bases and 3 bases, with 17 bases remaining between them. The CDR3 spans 15 residues.

This clonotype was detected ten times or more. The CDR3 region has the DNA TGCAGTGCCGCCCCCCCCCCGGGACACAAACAAGAGACCCAGTACTTC. It specifies CSAAPPPGHKQETQYF. V gene TRBV20-1 combines with J gene TRBJ2-5, with D possibly being TRBD1 (6 bases). Trimming shortened V by 6 bases and J by 2 bases, and 22 bases separated the two germline ends. The CDR3 has 16 amino acids. Germline V gene lookup returns CDR1 DFQATT and CDR2 SNEGSKA (reference sequence).

This clonotype was counted ten times or more. The chain combines TRBV5-1 with TRBJ2-3; 10 bases agree with TRBD2. The CDR3 contains 17 residues. Germline trimming cut 0 bases from V and 2 bases from J; bases unmatched to any gene: 6. Germline V lookup: CDR1 SGHRS, CDR2 YFSETQ. This chain's CDR3 is CASSLARTSGPTDTQYF. The CDR3 DNA reads TGCGCCAGCAGCTTGGCCCGGACTAGCGGACCCACAGATACGCAGTATTTT.

This clonotype was counted at least ten times. This chain links TRBV12-3 or TRBV12-4 with TRBJ1-1, with D unresolved. V was pared by 7 bases and J by 0 bases, with 12 bases between. The CDR3 contains 14 residues. The CDR3 spells CASKTDGMNTEAFF. The CDR3 nucleotides read TGTGCCAGCAAGACGGACGGAATGAACACTGAAGCTTTCTTT.

This clonotype occurred many times. The chain joins TRBV20-1 to TRBJ1-1; 9 bases line up with TRBD1. Per germline, CDR1 DFQATT and CDR2 SNEGSKA (reference sequence). V gave up 5 bases and J gave up 1 base; unmatched junction bases: 5. The CDR3 is made up of 14 amino acids. CDR3 in DNA: TGCAGTGCTTACAGGGGGCTACAGAACACTGAAGCTTTCTTT. It codes for CSAYRGLQNTEAFF.

The chain carries TRBV2 and TRBJ2-1; D perhaps matches TRBD2 (7 bases). The ends were cut back, 1 base at V and 2 bases at J, with 9 bases in the middle. Per germline, CDR1 SNHLY and CDR2 FYNNEI. The CDR3 is 15 residues long. This CDR3 is CASSEVRGPYNEQFF. Written as DNA, the CDR3 is TGTGCCAGCAGTGAAGTGCGGGGGCCCTACAATGAGCAGTTCTTC.

V usage is TRBV20-1 and J usage is TRBJ1-5; D is possibly TRBD1 (6 bases). This CDR3 region has 13 residues. Germline V gene data show CDR1 as DFQATT and CDR2 as SNEGSKA (reference sequence). Trimming removed 3 bases at V and 7 bases at J, with 13 bases between. As DNA, the CDR3 is TGCAGTGCTAGGAGGGGGGTAGCACAGCCCCAGCATTTT. It yields the protein CSARRGVAQPQHF.